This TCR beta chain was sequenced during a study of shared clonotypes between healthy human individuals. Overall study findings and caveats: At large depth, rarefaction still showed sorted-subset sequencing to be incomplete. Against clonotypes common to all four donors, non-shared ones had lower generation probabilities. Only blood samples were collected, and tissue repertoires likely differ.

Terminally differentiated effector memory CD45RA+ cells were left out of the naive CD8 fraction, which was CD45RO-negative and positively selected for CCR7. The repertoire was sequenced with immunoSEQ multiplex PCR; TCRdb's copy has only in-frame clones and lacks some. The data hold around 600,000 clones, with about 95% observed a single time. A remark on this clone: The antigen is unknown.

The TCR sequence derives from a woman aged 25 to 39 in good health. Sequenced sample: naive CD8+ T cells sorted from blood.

The CDR3 protein is CASSLSETGRIHGYTF. CDR3 nucleotides: TGTGCCAGCAGTTTATCAGAGACAGGGCGGATCCACGGCTACACCTTC. The chain carries TRBV27 and TRBJ1-2; TRBD1 agrees at 7 bases. J was trimmed by 8 bases and V by 0 bases; bases with no gene match: 12. The CDR3 has 16 residues. In germline, CDR1 is MNHEY, CDR2 SMNVEV (reference sequence).